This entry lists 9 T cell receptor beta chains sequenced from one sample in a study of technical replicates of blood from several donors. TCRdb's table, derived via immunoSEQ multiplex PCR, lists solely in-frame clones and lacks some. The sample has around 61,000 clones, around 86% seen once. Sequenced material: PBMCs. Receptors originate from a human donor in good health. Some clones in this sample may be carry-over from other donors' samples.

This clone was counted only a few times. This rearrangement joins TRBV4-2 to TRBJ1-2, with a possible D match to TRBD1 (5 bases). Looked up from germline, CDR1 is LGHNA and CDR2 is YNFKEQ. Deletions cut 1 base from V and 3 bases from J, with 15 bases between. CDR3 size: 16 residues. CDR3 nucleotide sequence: TGTGCCAGCAGCCAAGTATTGGGGGAGGTGGACTATGGCTACACCTTC. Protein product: CASSQVLGEVDYGYTF.

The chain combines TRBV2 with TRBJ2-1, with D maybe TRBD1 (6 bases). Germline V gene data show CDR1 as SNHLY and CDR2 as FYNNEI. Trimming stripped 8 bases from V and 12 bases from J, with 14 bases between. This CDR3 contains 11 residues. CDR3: CASCRGTRQFF. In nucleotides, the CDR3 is TGTGCCAGCTGCAGGGGCACGCGGCAGTTCTTC. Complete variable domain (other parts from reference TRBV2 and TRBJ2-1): EPEVTQTPSHQVTQMGQEVILRCVPISNHLYFYWYRQILGQKVEFLVSFYNNEISEKSEIFDDQFSVERPDGSNFTLKIRSTKLEDSAMYFCASCRGTRQFFGPGTRLTVL.

In DNA, the CDR3 is TGTGCCAGTAGTACGTCCAGGGCTAACACTGAAGCTTTCTTT. Protein product: CASSTSRANTEAFF. The chain links TRBV19 to TRBJ1-1, with D possibly TRBD1 on 5 matching bases. This CDR3 has 14 residues. Germline V lookup: CDR1 LNHDA, CDR2 SQIVND (reference sequence). V was pared by 4 bases and J by 2 bases, with 11 bases between.

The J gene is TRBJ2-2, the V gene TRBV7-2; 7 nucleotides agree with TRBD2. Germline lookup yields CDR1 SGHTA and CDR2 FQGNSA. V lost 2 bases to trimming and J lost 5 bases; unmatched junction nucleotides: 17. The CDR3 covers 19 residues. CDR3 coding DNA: TGTGCCAGCAGCTTAAATAGCCGACCCGTTGGGGGGGGAACCGGGGAGCTGTTTTTT. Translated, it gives CASSLNSRPVGGGTGELFF.

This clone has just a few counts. The CDR3 bases are TGTGCCAGCAGCCAAACTAGCGGGGCACCTTACAATGAGCAGTTCTTC. Protein product: CASSQTSGAPYNEQFF. J is TRBJ2-1 and V is TRBV11-3; 10 bases are shared with TRBD2. Germline values: CDR1 SGHNT, CDR2 YENEEA. V shed 5 bases and J 4 bases; nucleotides not matched to a gene: 8. This CDR3 has 16 residues.

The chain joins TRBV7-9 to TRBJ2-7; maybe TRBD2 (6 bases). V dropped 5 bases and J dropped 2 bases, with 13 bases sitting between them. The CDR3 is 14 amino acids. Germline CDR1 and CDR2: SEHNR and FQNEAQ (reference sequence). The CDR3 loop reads CASSHSGAPYEQYF. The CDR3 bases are TGTGCCAGCAGCCATTCGGGAGCACCCTACGAGCAGTACTTC. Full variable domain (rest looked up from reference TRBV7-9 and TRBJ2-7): DTGVSQNPRHKITKRGQNVTFRCDPISEHNRLYWYRQTLGQGPEFLTYFQNEAQLEKSRLLSDRFSAERPKGSFSTLEIQRTEQGDSAMYLCASSHSGAPYEQYFGPGTRLTVT.

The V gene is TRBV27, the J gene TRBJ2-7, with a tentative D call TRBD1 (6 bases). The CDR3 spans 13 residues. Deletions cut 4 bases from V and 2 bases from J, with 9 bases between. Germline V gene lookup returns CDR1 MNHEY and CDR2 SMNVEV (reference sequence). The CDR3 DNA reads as TGTGCCAGCAGTTGGCGGACAGCCTACGAGCAGTACTTC. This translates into CASSWRTAYEQYF.

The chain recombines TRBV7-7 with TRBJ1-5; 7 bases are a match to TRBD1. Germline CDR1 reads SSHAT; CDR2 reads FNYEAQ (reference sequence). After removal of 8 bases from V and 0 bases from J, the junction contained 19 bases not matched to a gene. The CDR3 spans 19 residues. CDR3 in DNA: TGTGCCAGCGGCAAAGACAGGGTAAGCGGAGGGGCTAGCAATCAGCCCCAGCATTTT. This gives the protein CASGKDRVSGGASNQPQHF.

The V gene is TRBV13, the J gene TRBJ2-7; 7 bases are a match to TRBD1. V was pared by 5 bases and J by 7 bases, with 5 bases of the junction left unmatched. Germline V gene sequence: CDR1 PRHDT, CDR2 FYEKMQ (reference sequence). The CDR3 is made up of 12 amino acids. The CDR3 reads CASSETGREQYF. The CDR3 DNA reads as TGTGCCAGCAGCGAGACAGGGAGAGAGCAGTACTTC.